This entry lists 14 T cell receptor beta chains sequenced from one sample in a study of T cell clonality in common variable immunodeficiency. Only in-frame clones appear in the TCRdb table, and some are missing; sequencing was by immunoSEQ multiplex PCR. The table records 40,000 to 50,000 clones without singletons, the ten largest covering about 5.9%. The material sequenced was peripheral blood mononuclear cells. Receptors were obtained from a person between 18 and 75 years old in good health.

This clone was detected ten times or more. The CDR3 goes on 3 residues after the read ends, and that part is filled in from the germline J gene. The rearrangement joins TRBV11-2 to TRBJ1-1, with D possibly matching TRBD1 (5 bases). Trimming cost V 7 bases and J 7 bases, with 16 bases left between them. The CDR3 contains 13 residues. CDR1 SGHAT and CDR2 FQNNGV come from the germline V gene. The covered CDR3 bases are TGTGCCAGCACGCTGGGGCCCGCCCTTGAA. This sequence encodes CASTLGPALE. The full CDR3 sequence reads CASTLGPALEAFF.

This clone was counted only a few times. It may be a read error: a sequence one base away is much more abundant. The CDR3 end falls 3 residues outside the read, so it is completed with the germline J gene. The V and J genes are TRBV5-1 and TRBJ2-5; D is undetermined. Germline-derived CDR1 and CDR2 are SGHRS and YFSETQ. The CDR3 covers 15 residues. This CDR3 reads CASSLEGLGTDTQYF. The CDR3 DNA, read in part, is TGCGCCAGCAGCTTGGAAGGGTTGGGCACAGATACC.

This clone was recorded many times. The read finishes 3 residues shy of the CDR3 end, and the germline J gene is used to complete it. The chain couples TRBV5-1 to TRBJ2-2, with a tentative D call TRBD2 (5 bases). CDR1 is SGHRS and CDR2 is YFSETQ in the germline V gene. CDR3 length: 15 amino acids. V shed 5 bases and J shed 3 bases, with 14 bases lying between them. The CDR3 DNA, read in part, is TGCGCCAGCAGGATGGCCTCCGGGGACACCGGGGAG. Amino acid sequence: CASRMASGDTGE. The whole CDR3 region reads CASRMASGDTGELFF.

Worth noting for this clone: The CDR3 end lies 3 residues beyond the end of the read and is filled in from the germline J gene. V is TRBV5-1 and J is TRBJ1-6, with 7 bases that match TRBD1. V dropped 0 bases and J dropped 6; count of bases not matched to a gene: 6. The CDR3 runs to 16 residues. Per the germline V gene, CDR1 is SGHRS and CDR2 is YFSETQ. This chain's CDR3 is CASSLAGGIGNSPLHF. The part of the CDR3 DNA that was read is TGCGCCAGCAGCTTGGCAGGGGGTATAGGTAATTCACCC.

This clone was seen many times. CDR3 region: CASSLELAGGLNEQFF. Partial CDR3 DNA: TGTGCCAGCAGCTTAGAACTAGCGGGGGGGCTCAATGAG. The V and J genes are TRBV7-7 and TRBJ2-1; TRBD2 aligns across 13 bases. Read data end 3 residues before the CDR3 end; the end is taken from the germline J gene. This CDR3 comprises 16 residues. Germline V gives CDR1 SSHAT, CDR2 FNYEAQ (reference sequence). V lost 1 base and J lost 6; bases outside the gene matches: 3. Looking up the rest from reference TRBV7-7 and TRBJ2-1 gives the full variable domain: GAGVSQSPRYKVTKRGQDVTLRCDPISSHATLYWYQQALGQGPEFLTYFNYEAQPDKSGLPSDRFSAERPEGSISTLTIQRTEQRDSAMYRCASSLELAGGLNEQFFGPGTRLTVL.

This clone was seen repeatedly, ten times or more. The missing CDR3 end, 3 residues past where the read stops, is filled in from the germline J gene. V usage is TRBV19 and J usage is TRBJ2-7, with unresolved D. Trimming left V 3 bases short and J 1 base short, with 10 bases between. The germline V gene has CDR1 LNHDA and CDR2 SQIVND (reference sequence). This CDR3 contains 14 residues. CDR3 protein: CASSISVESYEQYF. CDR3 bases read: TGTGCCAGTAGTATTTCAGTCGAATCCTACGAG. The whole variable domain, remainder taken from reference TRBV19 and TRBJ2-7, is DGGITQSPKYLFRKEGQNVTLSCEQNLNHDAMYWYRQDPGQGLRLIYYSQIVNDFQKGDIAEGYSVSREKKESFPLTVTSAQKNPTAFYLCASSISVESYEQYFGPGTRLTVT.

This clone showed up many times. The read ends 3 residues before the CDR3 terminus; that terminus is restored from the germline J gene. The chain links TRBV19 to TRBJ1-2; no definite D call. With 2 bases removed from V and 6 bases from J, the gap between germline ends came to 10 bases. There are 13 residues in the CDR3. Per germline, CDR1 LNHDA and CDR2 SQIVND (reference sequence). Partial CDR3 DNA: TGTGCCAGTAGTATACGTACTGAACATGGC. Translation gives CASSIRTEHG. The complete CDR3 protein is CASSIRTEHGYTF.

This clone was seen many times. The CDR3 end falls 3 residues outside the read, so it is completed with the germline J gene. This chain connects TRBV18 to TRBJ2-7, with 10 bases matching TRBD2. CDR3 length: 15 residues. V was pared by 1 base and J by 5 bases, with 5 bases of the junction left unmatched. Germline CDR1 and CDR2: KGHSH and LQKENI. The sequenced CDR3 bases are TGTGCCAGCTCACCACGGAGCGGGGGGGCCAACGAG. This encodes CASSPRSGGANE. The whole CDR3 protein is CASSPRSGGANEQYF.

This clone was recorded at least ten times. Read data end 3 residues before the CDR3 end; the end is taken from the germline J gene. The chain has TRBV30 and TRBJ1-6, with 7 bases fitting TRBD1. Germline CDR1 reads GTSNPN; CDR2 reads SVGIG (reference sequence). The CDR3 runs 14 residues. The trim removed 0 bases at V and 7 bases at J, leaving 3 bases unmatched. The covered CDR3 bases are TGTGCCTGGAGTGTCGACAGGGAAAATTCACCC. Its protein product is CAWSVDRENSP. The CDR3 in full is CAWSVDRENSPLHF.

This clone came up many times. The CDR3 goes on 3 residues after the read ends, and that part is filled in from the germline J gene. The rearrangement uses TRBV2 and TRBJ1-6, with D possibly matching TRBD1 (5 bases). V was trimmed by 7 bases and J by 3 bases, leaving 13 bases between them. Germline loops: CDR1 SNHLY, CDR2 FYNNEI. This CDR3 is built from 15 residues. The sequenced CDR3 bases are TGTGCCAGCAAGGCCCAAGGGGACTATAATTCACCC. This sequence encodes CASKAQGDYNSP. In full, the CDR3 reads CASKAQGDYNSPLHF. The full variable domain, in which reference TRBV2 and TRBJ1-6 provide the parts outside the CDR3, is EPEVTQTPSHQVTQMGQEVILRCVPISNHLYFYWYRQILGQKVEFLVSFYNNEISEKSEIFDDQFSVERPDGSNFTLKIRSTKLEDSAMYFCASKAQGDYNSPLHFGNGTRLTVT.

This clone was seen repeatedly, ten times or more. The CDR3 is cut off 3 residues early in the read; its end comes from the germline J gene. V gene TRBV7-7 combines with J gene TRBJ2-2, with 7 bases identical to TRBD1. The CDR3 has 14 amino acids. V shed 4 bases and J 5 bases; nucleotides not matched to a gene: 4. Germline CDR1 SSHAT, CDR2 FNYEAQ (reference sequence). CDR3 sequence reads: CASSSGTETGELFF. CDR3 DNA (partial): TGTGCCAGCAGCTCCGGGACAGAGACCGGGGAG.

This clone was seen repeatedly, ten times or more. The CDR3 is cut off 3 residues early in the read; its end comes from the germline J gene. The rearrangement links TRBV10-3 to TRBJ1-6, with 9 bases fitting TRBD1. After removal of 6 bases from V and 7 bases from J, the junction contained 4 bases not matched to a gene. Germline V gene sequence: CDR1 ENHRY, CDR2 SYGVKD. The CDR3 has 14 residues. CDR3 DNA (partial): TGTGCCATCAGGGGACAGGGTGTCAATTCACCC. It encodes CAIRGQGVNSP. The complete CDR3 protein is CAIRGQGVNSPLHF.

This clone appeared many times. The read ends 3 residues before the CDR3 terminus; that terminus is restored from the germline J gene. The J gene is TRBJ2-7, the V gene TRBV7-2, with 9 bases fitting TRBD1. V lost 2 bases and J lost 6; bases outside the gene matches: 8. The CDR3 runs 15 residues. Germline V gives CDR1 SGHTA, CDR2 FQGNSA. CDR3 region: CASSLKTGGSSEQYF. The DNA read from the CDR3 is TGTGCCAGCAGCTTAAAGACAGGGGGGTCAAGCGAG.

This clone was counted many times. The CDR3 goes on 3 residues after the read ends, and that part is filled in from the germline J gene. The rearrangement joins TRBV7-8 to TRBJ2-2; D gene unclear. CDR3 size: 15 residues. V was shortened by 5 bases and J by 0 bases, with 10 bases between the two germline ends. CDR1 and CDR2 (germline): SGHVS, FQNEAQ. Here the CDR3 reads CASSPQAANTGELFF. CDR3 DNA, as far as it was read: TGTGCCAGCAGCCCCCAAGCCGCGAACACCGGGGAG. The full variable domain, in which reference TRBV7-8 and TRBJ2-2 provide the parts outside the CDR3, is GAGVSQSPRYKVAKRGQDVALRCDPISGHVSLFWYQQALGQGPEFLTYFQNEAQLDKSGLPSDRFFAERPEGSVSTLKIQRTQQEDSAVYLCASSPQAANTGELFFGEGSRLTVL.